Below, 13 T cell receptor beta chains from the same sample are listed, as sequenced in a study of T-cell memory formation after mild COVID-19. From the 5' RACE reads, TCRdb called clonotypes with MiXCR, one entry per CDR3 protein. The data hold 470,000 or so distinct CDR3 sequences, with 15% to 25% observed a single time. Sequenced: PBMCs or a T cell subset sorted from them (not recorded which). Every receptor here comes from an adult woman who had mild COVID-19 (a few samples of this study predate the infection). Cell type and time point are not known.

This chain joins TRBV7-6 and TRBJ2-5; TRBD2 matches 10 bases. The V gene end was trimmed by 5 bases and the J gene end by 4 bases; junction bases not matched to a gene: 10. Per germline, CDR1 SGHVS and CDR2 FNYEAQ. The CDR3 spans 16 residues. The DNA of the CDR3 is TGTGCCAGCAGCCCTACTATTGCTAGCGGGAGAGAGACCCAGTACTTC. Protein product: CASSPTIASGRETQYF.

V and J are TRBV15 and TRBJ2-3; D is perhaps TRBD2 (7 bases). V lost 8 bases and J lost 2, with 23 bases in between. Germline V CDR1 and CDR2: LNHNV, YYDKDF (reference sequence). CDR3 length equals 17 residues. The CDR3 region is CATHGSVAGALTDTQYF. The CDR3 nucleotides are TGTGCCACCCACGGGTCGGTGGCGGGGGCCCTCACAGATACGCAGTATTTT.

The V and J genes are TRBV6-5 and TRBJ1-6, with a possible D match to TRBD1 (6 bases). The CDR3 length is 15 residues. V lost 0 bases and J 9 bases, leaving 12 bases between the germline ends. Germline V lookup: CDR1 MNHEY, CDR2 SVGAGI. CDR3: CASSYSYRVPSPLHF. CDR3 DNA: TGTGCCAGCAGTTACTCCTACAGGGTTCCTTCACCCCTCCACTTT.

This clonotype came up a few times. The rearrangement links TRBV20-1 to TRBJ2-2, with D unclear. This CDR3 is 15 amino acids long. V was trimmed by 4 bases and J by 0 bases, leaving 12 bases between them. Germline CDR1 and CDR2: DFQATT and SNEGSKA (reference sequence). Here the CDR3 DNA reads TGCAGTGCTATTAAGGGCGGTCCGAACACCGGGGAGCTGTTTTTT. This encodes CSAIKGGPNTGELFF.

This chain connects TRBV6-5 to TRBJ1-6; D is ambiguous. This CDR3 comprises 15 residues. Germline V gene sequence: CDR1 MNHEY, CDR2 SVGAGI. Trimming took off 7 bases at V and 2 bases at J, with 12 bases between the two ends. The CDR3 coding sequence is TGTGCCAGCACCCAAGTGAACACCTATAATTCACCCCTCCACTTT. This encodes CASTQVNTYNSPLHF.

This clonotype has just a few counts. The DNA for the CDR3 is TGCGCCAGCAGCCAAGTGAATACGGAGAACACTGAAGCTTTCTTT. It translates to CASSQVNTENTEAFF. The V and J genes are TRBV4-3 and TRBJ1-1, with D hard to call. V lost 1 base, J lost 1 base, and 10 bases lay in between. The CDR3 is made up of 15 amino acids. Germline V gives CDR1 LGHNA, CDR2 YSLEER.

This clonotype was detected a few times. This chain joins TRBV5-1 and TRBJ1-2, with 11 bases identical to TRBD1. This CDR3 has 19 residues. After removal of 3 bases from V and 7 bases from J, the junction contained 20 bases not matched to a gene. The germline gives CDR1 SGHRS, CDR2 YFSETQ. CDR3 DNA: TGCGCCAGCAGCTACTCATTACTCGGACAGGGGGCGCGGGCCGCTGGCTACACCTTC. This gives the protein CASSYSLLGQGARAAGYTF.

This chain joins TRBV12-3 or TRBV12-4 and TRBJ1-1; TRBD1 matches 7 bases. The CDR3 runs 14 residues. The J segment lost 3 bases and the V segment lost 4 bases, leaving 5 bases of the junction unmatched. For the CDR3, the DNA is TGTGCCAGCAGTTGGAGGGGGCGGGACACTGAAGCTTTCTTT. Its protein is CASSWRGRDTEAFF.

CDR3 residues: CASSDNTNTEAFF. The CDR3 nucleotides are TGTGCCAGCAGCGATAACACGAACACTGAAGCTTTCTTT. The chain couples TRBV7-8 to TRBJ1-1; no firm D call. Germline V CDR1 and CDR2: SGHVS, FQNEAQ. The CDR3 contains 13 residues. The V end was cut by 5 bases, the J end by 1 base, with 8 bases between.

The chain combines TRBV20-1 with TRBJ2-5; TRBD2 is a possible D gene (6 bases). Germline V gives CDR1 DFQATT, CDR2 SNEGSKA (reference sequence). The V end was cut by 3 bases, the J end by 5 bases, with 13 bases between. CDR3 length equals 13 residues. CDR3 DNA sequence: TGCAGTGCTAGTGAGGGCAGCGGGGAGACCCAGTACTTC. It yields the protein CSASEGSGETQYF.

As regards this clonotype: Germline is not matched at one junction end, which may reflect a read error. This chain uses TRBV7-9 with TRBJ1-3, with D tentatively TRBD1 (5 bases). The CDR3 length is 17 residues. Germline loops: CDR1 SEHNR, CDR2 FQNEAQ (reference sequence). CDR3 in amino acids: CASSLAGGFASGNTIYF. The DNA of the CDR3 is TGTGCCAGCAGCCTAGCCGGGGGGTTTGCCTCTGGAAACACCATATATTTT. The full variable domain, with the rest looked up from reference TRBV7-9 and TRBJ1-3, is DTGVSQNPRHKITKRGQNVTFRCDPISEHNRLYWYRQTLGQGPEFLTYFQNEAQLEKSRLLSDRFSAERPKGSFSTLEIQRTEQGDSAMYLCASSLAGGFASGNTIYFGEGSWLTVV.

At least ten counts were recorded for this clonotype. This chain joins TRBV6-5 and TRBJ2-7; 9 bases match TRBD2. The CDR3 has 15 amino acids. J lost 3 bases, V lost 5 bases, and 8 bases had no gene match. The germline V gene encodes CDR1 MNHEY and CDR2 SVGAGI. The CDR3 sequence: CASSAVGTSIYEQYF. The CDR3 bases are TGTGCCAGCAGTGCGGTCGGGACTAGCATCTACGAGCAGTACTTC.

V is TRBV4-1 and J is TRBJ2-3; the match to TRBD2 covers 11 bases. The V and J ends lost 1 base and 2 bases, in that order; junction bases with no gene match: 11. This CDR3 comprises 19 residues. The germline V gene encodes CDR1 MGHRA and CDR2 YSYEKL. The chain's CDR3 is CASSQGLAGISFSTDTQYF. The CDR3 coding sequence is TGCGCCAGCAGCCAAGGACTAGCGGGGATCTCTTTCTCCACAGATACGCAGTATTTT.